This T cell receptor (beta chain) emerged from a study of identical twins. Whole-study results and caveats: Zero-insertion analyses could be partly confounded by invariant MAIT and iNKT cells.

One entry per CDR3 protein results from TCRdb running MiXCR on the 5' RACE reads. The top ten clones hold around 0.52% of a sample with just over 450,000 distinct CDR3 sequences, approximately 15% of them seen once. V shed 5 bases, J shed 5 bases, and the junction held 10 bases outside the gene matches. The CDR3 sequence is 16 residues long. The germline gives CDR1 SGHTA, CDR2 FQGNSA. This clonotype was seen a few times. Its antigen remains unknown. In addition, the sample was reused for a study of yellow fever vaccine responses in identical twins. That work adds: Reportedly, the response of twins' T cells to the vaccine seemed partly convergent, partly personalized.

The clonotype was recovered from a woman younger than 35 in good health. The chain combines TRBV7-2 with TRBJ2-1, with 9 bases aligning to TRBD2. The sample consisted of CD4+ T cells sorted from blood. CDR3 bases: TGTGCCAGCAGCCAAAACCTAGCGGGGCCCCACAATGAGCAGTTCTTC. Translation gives CASSQNLAGPHNEQFF.